This TCR beta chain was retrieved from a study of T-cell memory formation after mild COVID-19. Points from the study as a whole: Memory from before infection featured some responding clones, which suggests cross-reactive memory joined. CD4+ contracting clones lay mainly in CM and EM, CD8+ ones in EMRA. A balance of CD4 and CD8 characterized clones contracting day 15 to 85, whereas later expanders leaned CD4+.

This clonotype was detected a few times. What it binds is not known. UMIs and sample barcodes were carried by the TCR alpha and TCR beta cDNA libraries that 5'RACE produced using constant-segment primers. Via MiXCR, TCRdb re-called the 5' RACE reads, giving one row per CDR3 protein. The profile shows approximately 150,000 distinct CDR3 sequences, roughly 13% of them singletons. Material: PBMCs or a T cell subset sorted from them (not recorded which). The TCR was taken from a young man who had mild COVID-19 (a few samples of this study predate the infection). Cell type and time point are not known.

The CDR3 nucleotides read TGTGCCAGCAGCCCCTCAGGAGGGGTGGGCACCGGGGAGCTGTTTTTT. Protein: CASSPSGGVGTGELFF. The V and J genes are TRBV7-3 and TRBJ2-2, with D perhaps TRBD2 (6 bases). The V end lost 5 bases, the J end lost 4 bases, and 17 bases lay between the germline ends. The CDR3 consists of 16 residues. Germline V gives CDR1 SGHTA, CDR2 FQGTGA.